This section outlines one T cell receptor beta chain sequence together with its context. The sample comes from a study of blood T cell repertoires in COVID-19. Sequencing was performed with immunoSEQ multiplex PCR; in TCRdb, only in-frame clones are kept and a portion is missing. The repertoire consists of about 130,000 clones, with roughly four fifths occurring once and the leading ten covering about 2.9%. This sequence originates from an elderly woman with acute or convalescent COVID-19. The material sequenced was peripheral blood.

The CDR3 DNA sequence: TGCGCCAGCAGCCACCCACCCTCCGGGACAGGGAACGGCTACACCTTC. Its protein is CASSHPPSGTGNGYTF. This chain links TRBV4-1 with TRBJ1-2, with TRBD1 matching 9 bases. The CDR3 length is 16 residues. Trimming at V came to 3 bases and at J to 8 bases, leaving 13 bases not matched to a gene. CDR1 and CDR2 from the germline V gene are MGHRA and YSYEKL.